The 8 T cell receptor beta chains below come from one sample, sequenced in a study of T cell responses to AZD1222 COVID-19 vaccine (dated by TCRdb to about 2021). Libraries were constructed by the immunoSEQ multiplex PCR assay. TCRdb re-hosts the immuneACCESS table, in-frame sequences only. Its copies lack some clones; in the studies checked, an unresolved V gene accounts for under half of them, and the cause for the rest is not known. The sample includes around 100,000 clones, with more than 75% observed a single time. The ten top clones hold less than 20% of the sample. The time point label on this specimen signifies: baseline before first vaccination. The sample was peripheral blood, taken on day 0 of AZD1222 vaccination. These receptors came from an adult in good health.

The chain carries TRBV7-9 and TRBJ1-5; D perhaps matches TRBD1 (5 bases). The CDR3 covers 15 residues. Germline V gives CDR1 SEHNR, CDR2 FQNEAQ (reference sequence). V was trimmed by 5 bases and J by 0 bases, leaving 11 bases between them. The CDR3 region has the DNA TGTGCCAGCAGCCTGACAGAAGATAGCAATCAGCCCCAGCATTTT. This sequence encodes CASSLTEDSNQPQHF.

The sample holds a few counts of this clone. The V call is TRBV11-2, the J call TRBJ1-2; tentatively, D is TRBD1 (6 bases). Between the trimmed V and J ends, which lost 5 bases and 6 bases, there was a span of 19 bases. The CDR3 consists of 15 residues. Germline values: CDR1 SGHAT, CDR2 FQNNGV. The CDR3 here is CASSLSTGKGNGYTF. CDR3 DNA sequence: TGTGCCAGCAGCCTCTCAACAGGGAAGGGGAATGGCTACACCTTC.

The gene calls are TRBV13 and TRBJ2-1; perhaps TRBD1 as D (6 bases). The CDR3 extends over 15 amino acids. Trimming removed 2 bases from V and 6 bases from J, with 14 bases in between. Germline-derived CDR1 and CDR2 are PRHDT and FYEKMQ (reference sequence). The CDR3 reads CASSLQGIKANEQFF. The CDR3 DNA reads as TGTGCCAGCAGCTTACAGGGGATCAAGGCCAATGAGCAGTTCTTC.

The chain employs TRBV18 and TRBJ2-5; 8 nucleotides line up with TRBD1. The CDR3 has 15 residues. The germline CDR1 and CDR2 sequences are KGHSH and LQKENI. Trimming at V came to 3 bases and at J to 4 bases, leaving 7 bases not matched to a gene. The CDR3 protein is CASSPPRTGRETQYF. The CDR3 nucleotides read TGTGCCAGCTCACCGCCTCGGACAGGGAGAGAGACCCAGTACTTC.

V gene TRBV5-1 combines with J gene TRBJ2-7; no clear D. With 1 base removed from V and 5 bases from J, the gap between germline ends came to 13 bases. The CDR3 loop spans 14 amino acids. Per the germline V gene, CDR1 is SGHRS and CDR2 is YFSETQ. The CDR3 protein is CASSLSLYQDEQYF. In DNA form, the CDR3 reads TGCGCCAGCAGCTTGAGTCTCTACCAGGACGAGCAGTACTTC.

On this clone: This same CDR3 is encoded by further DNA sequences in the sample. The rearrangement links TRBV5-1 to TRBJ1-2; a weak D match, TRBD1 (5 bases). CDR1 and CDR2 (germline): SGHRS, YFSETQ. V dropped 0 bases and J dropped 2 bases, with 5 bases sitting between them. The CDR3 is 13 residues long. The CDR3, as DNA: TGCGCCAGCAGCTTGGGACAGAACTATGGCTACACCTTC. Amino acids: CASSLGQNYGYTF.

This chain uses TRBV27 with TRBJ1-4; D remains ambiguous. Trimming shortened V by 6 bases and J by 1 base, and 9 bases separated the two germline ends. Germline values: CDR1 MNHEY, CDR2 SMNVEV (reference sequence). The CDR3 is made up of 14 amino acids. The CDR3: CASRRVGTNEKLFF. The CDR3 nucleotides read TGTGCCAGCAGACGGGTTGGAACTAATGAAAAACTGTTTTTT.

The V gene is TRBV10-3, the J gene TRBJ2-2; D might be TRBD2 (6 bases). From germline, CDR1 is ENHRY and CDR2 SYGVKD. Trimming stripped 0 bases from V and 7 bases from J, with 9 bases between. The CDR3 has 14 amino acids. The CDR3 region is CAISESTRYGELFF. For the CDR3, the DNA is TGTGCCATCAGTGAGTCGACTAGATACGGGGAGCTGTTTTTT.